These 6 T cell receptor beta chains originate from one sample sequenced in a study of post-analysis software for immune sequencing data. Findings and caveats of the study: TRBV5-6, TRBV5-1 and TRBV20-1 were among roughly 5 TRBV segments more frequent in patients than controls.

The TCR beta cDNA libraries contained unique molecular identifiers. One entry per CDR3 protein, called by TCRdb with MiXCR from the PCR reads. The table shows under 900,000 distinct CDR3 sequences, with approximately 57% occurring only once. What these receptors recognize is not known. Sequenced material: blood. These receptors all come from a girl under 18 with multiple sclerosis.

This clonotype has only a few counts. The rearrangement links TRBV14 to TRBJ2-1, with no clear D. The germline CDR1 and CDR2 sequences are SGHDN and FVKESK. V lost 2 bases and J 9 bases, leaving 5 bases between the germline ends. This CDR3 has 11 amino acids. Here the CDR3 DNA reads TGTGCCAGCAGCCAATCGGCTGAGCAGTTCTTC. Translated: CASSQSAEQFF.

This chain connects TRBV5-1 to TRBJ2-7; 8 bases map to TRBD2. The length of the CDR3 is 15 residues. CDR1 and CDR2 (germline): SGHRS, YFSETQ. With 5 bases clipped from V and 3 bases from J, the junction kept 10 bases outside the gene matches. CDR3 in amino acids: CASRFYLAGRYEQYF. In DNA, the CDR3 is TGCGCCAGCAGATTCTATCTAGCGGGCCGCTACGAGCAGTACTTC. Full variable domain (outside the CDR3, taken from reference TRBV5-1 and TRBJ2-7): KAGVTQTPRYLIKTRGQQVTLSCSPISGHRSVSWYQQTPGQGLQFLFEYFSETQRNKGNFPGRFSGRQFSNSRSEMNVSTLELGDSALYLCASRFYLAGRYEQYFGPGTRLTVT.

The chain is built from TRBV5-1 and TRBJ2-4; D is unclear. The CDR3 has 16 residues. The germline V gene has CDR1 SGHRS and CDR2 YFSETQ. Trimming removed 0 bases at V and 6 bases at J, with 16 bases between. Here the CDR3 DNA reads TGCGCCAGCAGCTTGGGAGGTACGCCAGTGGGAAACATTCAGTACTTC. It yields the protein CASSLGGTPVGNIQYF.

This chain uses TRBV7-8 with TRBJ2-7, with 8 nucleotides matching TRBD2. CDR3 length equals 14 residues. With V trimmed by 0 bases and J by 7 bases, 5 bases remained unmatched. Germline V CDR1 and CDR2: SGHVS, FQNEAQ. The CDR3 bases are TGTGCCAGCAGCTTAGCGCTCCGGGAGGGGGAGCAGTACTTC. This translates into CASSLALREGEQYF.

The V and J genes are TRBV29-1 and TRBJ2-5; D gene ambiguous. Germline V CDR1 and CDR2: SQVTM, ANQGSEA. The CDR3 runs 12 residues. V was shortened by 3 bases and J by 2 bases, with 7 bases between the two germline ends. CDR3 amino acids: CSVEERQETQYF. The CDR3 DNA is TGCAGCGTTGAGGAGAGGCAAGAGACCCAGTACTTC.

This clonotype was found once. The V gene is TRBV6-5, the J gene TRBJ2-1, with 8 bases fitting TRBD2. The CDR3 is 17 amino acids. The V gene's germline CDR1 is MNHEY and CDR2 SVGAGI. The J segment lost 0 bases and the V segment lost 2 bases, leaving 6 bases of the junction unmatched. CDR3 residues: CASSYGSAGGSYNEQFF. The CDR3 bases are TGTGCCAGCAGTTACGGTTCGGCGGGAGGCTCCTACAATGAGCAGTTCTTC.